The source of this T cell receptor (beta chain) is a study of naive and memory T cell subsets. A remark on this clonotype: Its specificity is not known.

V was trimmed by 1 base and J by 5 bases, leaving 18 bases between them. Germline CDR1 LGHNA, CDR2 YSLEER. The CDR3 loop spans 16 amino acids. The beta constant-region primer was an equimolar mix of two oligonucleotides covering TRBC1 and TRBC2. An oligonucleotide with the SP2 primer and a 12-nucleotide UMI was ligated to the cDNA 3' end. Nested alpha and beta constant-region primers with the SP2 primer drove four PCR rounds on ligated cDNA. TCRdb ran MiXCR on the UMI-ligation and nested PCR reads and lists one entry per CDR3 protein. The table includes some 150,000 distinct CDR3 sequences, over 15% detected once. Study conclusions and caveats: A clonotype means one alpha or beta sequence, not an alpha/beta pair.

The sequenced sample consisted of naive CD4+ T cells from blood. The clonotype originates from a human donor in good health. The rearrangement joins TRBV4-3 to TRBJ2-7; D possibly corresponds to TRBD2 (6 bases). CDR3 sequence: CASSQAIAGYLDEQYF. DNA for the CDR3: TGCGCCAGCAGCCAAGCGATTGCGGGATACCTCGACGAGCAGTACTTC.